This T cell receptor (beta chain) was identified during a study of CD8 T cells in ankylosing spondylitis. Notes on the study in general: Typical of ankylosing spondylitis blood, it appeared, was a TCR beta motif of fewer than ten highly homologous variants.

TCRdb fed the 5' RACE reads into MiXCR, producing one record per CDR3 protein. The profile shows fewer than 550,000 distinct CDR3 sequences, about 5.7% of them singletons. This clonotype has ten or more counts. Antigen specificity is unknown. The CDR3 has 15 amino acids. CDR1 and CDR2 (germline): SEHNR, FQNEAQ (reference sequence). V lost 5 bases, J lost 4 bases, and 18 bases lay in between. Sequencing was done on a sample of blood, either unsorted or a sorted T cell fraction (not recorded which). The chain couples TRBV7-9 to TRBJ2-7; D may match TRBD1 or TRBD2 (5 bases each). The receptor was isolated from a male donor with ankylosing spondylitis. CDR3 nucleotide sequence: TGTGCCAGCAGCCACAACTCGGGACGGCTTTACGAGCAGTACTTC. Translating gives CASSHNSGRLYEQYF.